The entry that follows covers one T cell receptor beta chain sequence. This clone has a handful of counts. Its target antigen remains unknown. No quality values exist for individual bases; no much larger clone is one base distant. At diagnosis, peripheral blood, uninvolved tumor-adjacent lung and tumor were collected and stored as a combination of fresh-frozen and FFPE material. For TCR repertoire profiling, the blood samples were analyzed as peripheral blood mononuclear cells. TCR beta CDR3 regions were sequenced from DNA using the immunoSEQ Assay. Concerning the study's data processing: To compute T cell density, TCR beta template counts were normalized to usable DNA, which was estimated by amplifying housekeeping genes. Using the preseqR package, richness was estimated by extrapolating to 120,000 templates for tissue samples and 400,000 templates for PBMC samples. Clonality was taken to be one minus Pielou's evenness. To identify tissue-enriched TCRs, differential abundance testing was run on productive amino-acid clonotypes with a minimum total count of 5 and an alpha of 0.1. Repertoire overlap between compartments was quantified with the Jaccard Index and Morisita Overlap Index. GLIPH grouped TCR beta CDR3s together with public tetramer-defined viral CDR3s, and a viral motif had to include at least three viral sequences and also show V-gene enrichment. Not all clones reach the TCRdb copy of this immuneACCESS table, which keeps in-frame sequences only. Checked studies attribute under half of the gap to unresolved V genes and leave the rest unexplained. V and J calls and clone size are copied from that table; D and trimming were computed from the DNA. The sample includes 33,000 or so clones, with approximately 80% observed a single time. The ten most abundant clones make up 15% to 20% of the sample.

This specimen belongs to a study of T cells in localized non-small cell lung cancer (dated by TCRdb to about 2020). Study-level background: The study analyzed T cell repertoires of hundreds of early-stage NSCLC patients, comparing tumors and uninvolved tumor-adjacent lungs. The cohort consisted of 200 to 300 treatment-naive NSCLC patients whose localized lung tumors had been resected. The mean age of the NSCLC patients was 50 to 85 years, with about 130 men and 85 to 110 women.

Broad study findings and their caveats: A median of roughly 58 of the top 100 tumor clones were detected in paired uninvolved adjacent lung, and 25 to 35 of these tumor clones were also found among the top 100 clones of the paired uninvolved adjacent lung. Because the study design was exploratory, TCR variables were selected using unadjusted p-values without false-discovery rate correction. Longer overall survival was associated with higher blood T cell density, whereas shorter survival was associated with higher adjacent-lung clonality. Because multi-region sequencing of the tumors was not done, intratumor heterogeneity could not be ruled out. Uninvolved tumor-adjacent lung showed the highest T cell clonality, higher than tumor, which suggests more focused antigenic responses in the uninvolved tumor-adjacent lung.

Specimen: peripheral blood, collected before any cancer treatment. This sequence was found in an older male donor with stage III squamous cell lung carcinoma.

The nucleotides read TGTGCCAGCAGCTTAGGAGGGGGGGGCGGCGTATATTACGAGCAGTACTTC. It codes for CASSLGGGGGVYYEQYF. Here the chain combines TRBV11-2 and TRBJ2-7; the D segment could be TRBD2, given 7 matching bases. Trimming at the junction amounts to 1 base on V and 4 bases on J, and the germline ends lie 20 bases apart. The CDR3 contains 17 residues, cysteine and phenylalanine counted. The only DNA kept is the CDR3, 51 bases in frame from the first base. CDR1 and CDR2, per the germline V gene, are SGHAT and FQNNGV.